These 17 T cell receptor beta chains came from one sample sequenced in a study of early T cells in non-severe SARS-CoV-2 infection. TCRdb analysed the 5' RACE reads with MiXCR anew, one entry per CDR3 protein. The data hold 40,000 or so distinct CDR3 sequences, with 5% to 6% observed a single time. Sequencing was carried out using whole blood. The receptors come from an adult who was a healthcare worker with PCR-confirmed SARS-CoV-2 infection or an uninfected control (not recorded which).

The CDR3 here is CASSRAGGPLETQYF. The CDR3 bases are TGTGCCAGCAGCCGAGCGGGAGGGCCTCTAGAGACCCAGTACTTC. This chain uses TRBV7-6 with TRBJ2-5; 10 bases agree with TRBD2. V lost 5 bases and J lost 4; bases outside the gene matches: 7. Germline V CDR1 and CDR2: SGHVS, FNYEAQ. The CDR3 contains 15 residues.

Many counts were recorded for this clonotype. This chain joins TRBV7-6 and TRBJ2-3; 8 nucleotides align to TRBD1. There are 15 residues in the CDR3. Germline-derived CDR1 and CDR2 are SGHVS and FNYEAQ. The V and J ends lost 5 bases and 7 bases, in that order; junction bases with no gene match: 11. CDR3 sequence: CASSRVETGGHTQYF. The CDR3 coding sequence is TGTGCCAGCAGCCGAGTTGAAACAGGGGGTCATACGCAGTATTTT.

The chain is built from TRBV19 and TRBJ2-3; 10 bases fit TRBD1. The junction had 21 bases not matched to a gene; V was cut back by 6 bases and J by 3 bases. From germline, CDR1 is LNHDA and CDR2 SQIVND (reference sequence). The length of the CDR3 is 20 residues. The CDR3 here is CASRHLFVPGQGTATDTQYF. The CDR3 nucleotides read TGTGCCAGTAGACATCTTTTTGTTCCGGGACAGGGGACCGCTACAGATACGCAGTATTTT.

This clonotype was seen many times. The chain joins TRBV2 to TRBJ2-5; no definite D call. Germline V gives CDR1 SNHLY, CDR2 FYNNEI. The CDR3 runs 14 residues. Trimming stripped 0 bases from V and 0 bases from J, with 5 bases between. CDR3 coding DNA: TGTGCCAGCAGTGAAGCAAAGTACCAAGAGACCCAGTACTTC. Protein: CASSEAKYQETQYF.

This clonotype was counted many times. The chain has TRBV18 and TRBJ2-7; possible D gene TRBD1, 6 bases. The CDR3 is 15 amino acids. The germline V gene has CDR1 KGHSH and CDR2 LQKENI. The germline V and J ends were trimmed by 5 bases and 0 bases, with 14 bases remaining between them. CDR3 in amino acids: CASSFYRDTSYEQYF. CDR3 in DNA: TGTGCCAGCTCATTCTACCGGGACACCTCCTACGAGCAGTACTTC.

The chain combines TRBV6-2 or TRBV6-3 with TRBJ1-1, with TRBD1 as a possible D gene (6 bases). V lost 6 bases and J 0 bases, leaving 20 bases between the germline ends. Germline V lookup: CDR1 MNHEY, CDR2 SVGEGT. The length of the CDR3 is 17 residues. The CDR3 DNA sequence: TGTGCCAGCAGAGCCACAGGGTGGGCGAACATGAACACTGAAGCTTTCTTT. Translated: CASRATGWANMNTEAFF.

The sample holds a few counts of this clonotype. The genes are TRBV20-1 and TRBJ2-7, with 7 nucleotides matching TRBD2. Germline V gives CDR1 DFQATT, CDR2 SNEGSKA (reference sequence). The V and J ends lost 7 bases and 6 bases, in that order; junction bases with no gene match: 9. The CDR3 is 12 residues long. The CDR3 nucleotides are TGCAGTGTCCATGGACTAGTTCGCGAGCAGTACTTC. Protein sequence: CSVHGLVREQYF.

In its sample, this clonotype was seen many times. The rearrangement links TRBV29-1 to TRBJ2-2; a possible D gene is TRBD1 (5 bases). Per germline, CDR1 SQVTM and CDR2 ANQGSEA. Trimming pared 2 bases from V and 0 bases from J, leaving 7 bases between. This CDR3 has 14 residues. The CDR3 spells CSVETGANTGELFF. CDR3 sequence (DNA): TGCAGCGTTGAAACAGGAGCGAACACCGGGGAGCTGTTTTTT.

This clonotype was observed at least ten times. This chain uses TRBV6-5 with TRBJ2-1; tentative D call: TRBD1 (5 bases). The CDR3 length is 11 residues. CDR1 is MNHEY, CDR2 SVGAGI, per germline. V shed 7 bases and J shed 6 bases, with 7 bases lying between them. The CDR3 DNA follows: TGTGCCAGCACAGGGCGCAATGAGCAGTTCTTC. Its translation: CASTGRNEQFF.

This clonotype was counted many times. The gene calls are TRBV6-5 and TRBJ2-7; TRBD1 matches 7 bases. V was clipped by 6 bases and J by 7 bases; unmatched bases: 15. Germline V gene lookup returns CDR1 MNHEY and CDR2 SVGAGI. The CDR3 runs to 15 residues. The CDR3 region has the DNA TGTGCCAGCAGGGGTACCGGGACAGCCTCCTTAGAGCAGTACTTC. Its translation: CASRGTGTASLEQYF.

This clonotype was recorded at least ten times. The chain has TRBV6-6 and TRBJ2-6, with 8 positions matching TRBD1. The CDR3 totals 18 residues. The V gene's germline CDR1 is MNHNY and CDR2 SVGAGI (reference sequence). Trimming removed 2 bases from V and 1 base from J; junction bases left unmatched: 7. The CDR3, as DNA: TGTGCCAGCAGTTACGGCCAGGGGGCGAGATCTGGGGCCAACGTCCTGACTTTC. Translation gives CASSYGQGARSGANVLTF.

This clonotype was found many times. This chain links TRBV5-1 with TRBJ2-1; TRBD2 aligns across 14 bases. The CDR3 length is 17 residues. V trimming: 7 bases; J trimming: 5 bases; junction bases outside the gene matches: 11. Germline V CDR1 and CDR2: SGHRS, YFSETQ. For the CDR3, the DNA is TGCGCCAGCCTGAGGACTAGCGGGAGGCTCGAGCACAATGAGCAGTTCTTC. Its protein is CASLRTSGRLEHNEQFF. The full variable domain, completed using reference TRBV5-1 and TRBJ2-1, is KAGVTQTPRYLIKTRGQQVTLSCSPISGHRSVSWYQQTPGQGLQFLFEYFSETQRNKGNFPGRFSGRQFSNSRSEMNVSTLELGDSALYLCASLRTSGRLEHNEQFFGPGTRLTVL.

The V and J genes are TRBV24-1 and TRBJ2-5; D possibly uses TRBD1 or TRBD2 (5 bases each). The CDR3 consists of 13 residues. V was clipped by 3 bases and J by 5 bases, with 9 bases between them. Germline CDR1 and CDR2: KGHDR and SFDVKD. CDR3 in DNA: TGTGCCACCAGTGATCGGGACGAGGAGACCCAGTACTTC. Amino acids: CATSDRDEETQYF.

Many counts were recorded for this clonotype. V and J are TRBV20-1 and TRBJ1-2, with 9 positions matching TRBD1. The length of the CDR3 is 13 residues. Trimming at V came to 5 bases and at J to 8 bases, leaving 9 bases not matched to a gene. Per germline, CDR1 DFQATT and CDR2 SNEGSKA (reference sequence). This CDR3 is CSAPGQGNEGYTF. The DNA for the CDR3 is TGCAGTGCTCCCGGACAGGGGAACGAGGGCTACACCTTC.

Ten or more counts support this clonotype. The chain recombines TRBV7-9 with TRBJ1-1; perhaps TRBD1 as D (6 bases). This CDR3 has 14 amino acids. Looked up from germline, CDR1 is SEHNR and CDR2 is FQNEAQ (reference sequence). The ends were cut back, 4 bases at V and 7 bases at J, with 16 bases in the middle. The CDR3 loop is CASSSLGAKFEAFF. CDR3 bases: TGTGCCAGCAGCTCATTGGGGGCCAAGTTTGAAGCTTTCTTT. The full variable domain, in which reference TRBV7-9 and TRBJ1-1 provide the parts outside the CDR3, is DTGVSQNPRHKITKRGQNVTFRCDPISEHNRLYWYRQTLGQGPEFLTYFQNEAQLEKSRLLSDRFSAERPKGSFSTLEIQRTEQGDSAMYLCASSSLGAKFEAFFGQGTRLTVV.

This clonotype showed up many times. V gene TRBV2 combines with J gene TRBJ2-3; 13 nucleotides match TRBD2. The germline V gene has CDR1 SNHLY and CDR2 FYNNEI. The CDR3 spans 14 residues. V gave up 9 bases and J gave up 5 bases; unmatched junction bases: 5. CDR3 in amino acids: CARRGLAGEDTQYF. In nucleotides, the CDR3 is TGTGCCAGGAGAGGACTAGCGGGAGAAGATACGCAGTATTTT.

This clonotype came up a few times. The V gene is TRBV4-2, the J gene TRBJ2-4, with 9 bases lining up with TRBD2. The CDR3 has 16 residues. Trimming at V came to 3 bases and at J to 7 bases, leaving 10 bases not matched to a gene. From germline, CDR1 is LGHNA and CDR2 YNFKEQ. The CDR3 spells CASSHSETSGRNIQYF. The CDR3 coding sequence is TGTGCCAGCAGCCACAGCGAGACTAGCGGTCGGAACATTCAGTACTTC.